This T cell receptor (beta chain) comes out of a study of blood T cell repertoires in COVID-19 (TCRdb year 2020). Broadly, across the study: Samples from collaborators originated in the United States, Italy and Spain and spanned both the acute and convalescent phases of COVID-19. The material from the prospective study consisted of cDNA or gDNA derived from T cells, B-cell-depleted T cells, or PBMCs. Where available, HLA class I and class II types were obtained from metadata supplied by the sample provider rather than from assay-based typing. The repertoires were released in a freely available public database meant as a resource for research on the immune response to SARS-CoV-2. The dataset comprised deeply sampled blood TCRbeta repertoires from subjects exposed to, actively infected with, or recovered from COVID-19. The sample metadata nearly always contained a de-identified subject ID, COVID-19 status, age in years and sex. The samples were drawn from the first 160 participants of the ongoing ImmuneRACE study and from about 1,200 subjects provided by 6 global collaborators. Overall study outcomes, separate from this receptor: The quantity of clinical and demographic metadata differed by source and by participant and was supplied without curation.

TCRbeta CDR3 regions were amplified from genomic DNA by means of the immunoSEQ Assay, a bias-controlled multiplex PCR. In the paper's pipeline: The number of nucleated cells in each sample was estimated by amplification of reference gene primers within the assay. Sequence reads were collapsed and filtered to measure the absolute abundance of every unique TCRbeta CDR3 rearrangement. For each sample, productive Simpson clonality was calculated by taking the square root of Simpson's diversity index across productive rearrangements. In its TCRdb copy, this immuneACCESS table keeps in-frame sequences only and misses some clones. Where compared with another copy, unresolved V genes explain less than half of these, and the others have no known cause. Clone size and V and J calls were adopted from that table, with D and trimming inferred from the DNA. The sample has just over 300,000 clones on record, 85% to 90% of them singletons. Of the sample, about 4.2% is held by the ten largest clones.

Comment on this clone: The antigen it recognizes is unknown. Qualities for individual bases were not recorded, and no much larger clone is one base off.

The CDR3, cysteine through phenylalanine, is 15 amino acids long. Solely the CDR3 DNA is kept, with 45 bases framed from the first base. Looking up the germline V gene yields CDR1 SGHRS and CDR2 YFSETQ. A distance of 14 bases separates the germline ends of V and J, which lose 4 bases and 1 base respectively. In the prospective study, participants were about 18 to 89 years old, resided in about two dozen geographic areas of the United States, and were enrolled through a virtual design. In the prospective study, cohorts were assigned on the basis of participant-reported clinical history obtained from a screening survey and a study questionnaire. For ImmuneRACE Cohort 3, a participant was defined as recovered based on two consecutive negative NP/OP PCR tests, clearance by a healthcare professional, or resolution of symptoms. Each participant in the prospective study had whole blood, serum and a nasopharyngeal or oropharyngeal swab collected by mobile phlebotomists. Over an approximately two-month period, participants in the prospective study had the option of providing additional blood draws and questionnaires. Blood samples from the prospective study were shipped frozen or at room temperature prior to DNA extraction.

This TCR was recovered from a man aged 25-40 years who had recovered from COVID-19. The chain is made from TRBV5-1 and TRBJ1-1, and the D gene may be TRBD1, 5 bases matching. The sequenced sample consisted of PBMCs or T cells enriched from blood (not recorded which). The CDR3 protein is CASSPAGRENTEAFF. The nucleotide sequence reads TGCGCCAGCAGCCCTGCGGGGCGGGAGAACACTGAAGCTTTCTTT.